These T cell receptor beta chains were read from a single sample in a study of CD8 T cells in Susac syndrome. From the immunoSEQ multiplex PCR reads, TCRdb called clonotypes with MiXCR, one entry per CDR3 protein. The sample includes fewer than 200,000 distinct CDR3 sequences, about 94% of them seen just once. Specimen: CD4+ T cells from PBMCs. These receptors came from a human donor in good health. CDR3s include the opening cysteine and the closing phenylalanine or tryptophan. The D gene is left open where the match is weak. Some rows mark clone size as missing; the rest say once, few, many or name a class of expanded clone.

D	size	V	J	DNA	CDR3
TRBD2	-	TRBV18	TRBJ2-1	TGTGCCAGCTCACCTCTTGGACTAGCGGGGTTCCTGAACCCCAGTGAGCAGTTCTTC	CASSPLGLAGFLNPSEQFF
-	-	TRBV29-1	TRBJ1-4	TGCAGCGTTGCCAGGGGTGGACATAATGAAAAACTGTTTTTT	CSVARGGHNEKLFF
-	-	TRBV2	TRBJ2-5	TGTGCCAGCAGGGCTACACGGCAAGAGACCCAGTACTTC	CASRATRQETQYF
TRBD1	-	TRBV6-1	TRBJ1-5	TGTGCCAGCAGCTCCCTCCAGGGGGCGGGTGGGAGTCAGCCCCAGCATTTT	CASSSLQGAGGSQPQHF
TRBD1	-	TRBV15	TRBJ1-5	TGTGCCACCAGCAGGGACAGGGCCAGGGAGCCCCAGCATTTT	CATSRDRAREPQHF
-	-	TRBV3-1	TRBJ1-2	TGTGCCAGCAGCCAAGACGAGGGGTTGGTCGGCTACACCTTC	CASSQDEGLVGYTF
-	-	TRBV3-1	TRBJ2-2	TGTGCCAGCAGCCTATTCCAGAACACCGGGGAGCTGTTTTTT	CASSLFQNTGELFF
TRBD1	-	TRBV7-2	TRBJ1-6	TGTGCCAGCAGCTACCGGGACAGGATTTCACCCCTCCACTTT	CASSYRDRISPLHF
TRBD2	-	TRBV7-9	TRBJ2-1	TGTGCCAGCAGCTTAGCCGGATCGGGGGGGGTCTACAATGAGCAGTTCTTC	CASSLAGSGGVYNEQFF
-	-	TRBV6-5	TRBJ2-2	TGTGCCAGCAGTGGGGTGAGGGGCACCGGGGAGCTGTTTTTT	CASSGVRGTGELFF
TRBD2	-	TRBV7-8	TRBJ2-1	TGTGCCAGCAGCTTAGTGGGAGGACGAGTCCCGGGAGGTGAGCAGTTCTTC	CASSLVGGRVPGGEQFF
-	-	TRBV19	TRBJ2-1	TGTGCCAGCAGGGGATCCTACAATGAGCAGTTCTTC	CASRGSYNEQFF
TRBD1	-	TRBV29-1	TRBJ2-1	TGCAGCCCCCAGCGGACAGGGCCCTACAATGAGCAGTTCTTC	CSPQRTGPYNEQFF
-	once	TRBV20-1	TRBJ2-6	TGCAGTGCTAGCCTCCACTCGGACCCTGGGGCCAACGTCCTGACTTTC	CSASLHSDPGANVLTF
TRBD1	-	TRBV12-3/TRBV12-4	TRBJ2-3	TGTGCCAGCAGCCCGCTGGGACAGCGCAGCGCAGATACGCAGTATTTT	CASSPLGQRSADTQYF
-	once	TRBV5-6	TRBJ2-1	TGTGCCAGCAGCTTGGTAGGCCAGGGGGGTCTCAATGAGCAGTTCTTC	CASSLVGQGGLNEQFF
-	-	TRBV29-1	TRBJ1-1	TGCAGCGCTGGGACTCAGGCTACCATGAACACTGAAGCTTTCTTT	CSAGTQATMNTEAFF
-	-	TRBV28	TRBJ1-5	TGTGCCAGCAGTTTCCTGGGGATACCCAGCAATCAGCCCCAGCATTTT	CASSFLGIPSNQPQHF
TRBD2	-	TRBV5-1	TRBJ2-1	TGCGCCAGCAGCTGGAGGACTAGCGGGGATGAGCAGTTCTTC	CASSWRTSGDEQFF